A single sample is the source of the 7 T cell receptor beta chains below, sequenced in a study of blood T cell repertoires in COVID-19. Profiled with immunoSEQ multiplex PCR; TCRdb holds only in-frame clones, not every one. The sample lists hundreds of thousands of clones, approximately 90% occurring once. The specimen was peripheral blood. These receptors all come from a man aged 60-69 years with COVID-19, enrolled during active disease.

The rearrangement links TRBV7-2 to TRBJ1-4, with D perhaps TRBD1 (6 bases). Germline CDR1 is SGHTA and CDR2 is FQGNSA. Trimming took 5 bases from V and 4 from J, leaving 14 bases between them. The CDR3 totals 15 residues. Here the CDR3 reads CASSPRGQLNEKLFF. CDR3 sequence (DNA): TGTGCCAGCAGCCCTAGGGGACAACTTAATGAAAAACTGTTTTTT.

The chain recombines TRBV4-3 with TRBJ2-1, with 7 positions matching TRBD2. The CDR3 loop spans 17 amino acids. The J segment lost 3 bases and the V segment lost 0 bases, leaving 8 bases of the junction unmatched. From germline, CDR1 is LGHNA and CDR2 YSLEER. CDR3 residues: CASSQDKIWGGYNEQFF. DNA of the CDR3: TGCGCCAGCAGCCAAGATAAGATTTGGGGGGGCTACAATGAGCAGTTCTTC.

CDR3 in amino acids: CSASRSSYNEQFF. The CDR3 region has the DNA TGCAGTGCTAGTCGTAGCTCCTACAATGAGCAGTTCTTC. This chain links TRBV20-1 with TRBJ2-1, with D unresolved. V lost 3 bases to trimming and J lost 0 bases, with 6 bases between them. Germline V lookup: CDR1 DFQATT, CDR2 SNEGSKA (reference sequence). This CDR3 comprises 13 residues.

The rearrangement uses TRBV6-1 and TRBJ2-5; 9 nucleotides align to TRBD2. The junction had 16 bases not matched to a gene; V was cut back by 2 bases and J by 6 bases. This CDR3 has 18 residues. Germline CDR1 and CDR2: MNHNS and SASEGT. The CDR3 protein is CASSESDLWREGPKTQYF. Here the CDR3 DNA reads TGTGCCAGCAGTGAATCCGACCTATGGCGGGAGGGCCCAAAGACCCAGTACTTC.

The CDR3 sequence: CASSFSNEQYF. CDR3 nucleotides: TGTGCCAGCAGCTTTTCTAACGAGCAGTACTTC. The chain recombines TRBV5-6 with TRBJ2-7; D unclear. The CDR3 contains 11 residues. The germline V and J ends were trimmed by 2 bases and 5 bases, with 5 bases remaining between them. Germline lookup yields CDR1 SGHDT and CDR2 YYEEEE. The variable domain in full, completed from reference TRBV5-6 and TRBJ2-7, reads DAGVTQSPTHLIKTRGQQVTLRCSPKSGHDTVSWYQQALGQGPQFIFQYYEEEERQRGNFPDRFSGHQFPNYSSELNVNALLLGDSALYLCASSFSNEQYFGPGTRLTVT.

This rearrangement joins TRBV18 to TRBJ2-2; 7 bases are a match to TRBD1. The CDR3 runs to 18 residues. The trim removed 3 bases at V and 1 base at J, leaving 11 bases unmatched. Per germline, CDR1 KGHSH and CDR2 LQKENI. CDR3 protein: CASSPYIGTALNTGELFF. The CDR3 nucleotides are TGTGCCAGCTCACCCTACATTGGGACAGCACTGAACACCGGGGAGCTGTTTTTT.

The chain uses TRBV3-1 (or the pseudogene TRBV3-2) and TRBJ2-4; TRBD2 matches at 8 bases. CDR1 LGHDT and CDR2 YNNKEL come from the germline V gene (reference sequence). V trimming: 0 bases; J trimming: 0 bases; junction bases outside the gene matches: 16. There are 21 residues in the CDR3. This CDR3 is CASSQDSPDSGNVKAKNIQYF. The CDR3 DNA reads TGTGCCAGCAGCCAAGATTCCCCTGATAGCGGGAACGTTAAAGCCAAAAACATTCAGTACTTC.